This T cell receptor beta chain was obtained from a study of blood T cell repertoires in COVID-19. Unmatched junction bases numbered 8, after V lost 3 bases and J lost 7 bases. Looked up from germline, CDR1 is LGHDT and CDR2 is YNNKEL (reference sequence). The CDR3 extends over 17 amino acids. This table comes from immunoSEQ multiplex PCR, and its TCRdb copy is limited to in-frame clones, with some not included. Of roughly 160,000 clones in the sample, more than 75% are singletons; the top ten hold around 0.5%. This rearrangement joins TRBV3-1 (or the pseudogene TRBV3-2) to TRBJ1-6; 11 bases are a match to TRBD1. Sequenced sample: peripheral blood. This TCR derives from a man aged 55-75 years with COVID-19, enrolled during active disease. The CDR3, as DNA: TGTGCCAGCAGCCAGAGAGTTGGACAGGGGGCCAATTCACCCCTCCACTTT. Translating gives CASSQRVGQGANSPLHF.